The rows below give T cell receptor beta chains drawn from one sample of a study of blood T cell repertoires in COVID-19. Repertoires were generated with immunoSEQ multiplex PCR, while TCRdb's copy carries only in-frame clones and drops some. The repertoire includes 20,000 to 30,000 clones, approximately 94% of them detected once, and less than 9% sits in the top ten. The sequenced sample consisted of peripheral blood. The receptors come from a human donor in a cohort sampled during active COVID-19. The CDR3 runs from the conserved cysteine through the conserved F or W. D genes are given only for firm matches. Some rows have no size entry. The others give once, few or many, or a class for an expanded clone.

>-|TRBJ1-6|TRBD1|TRBV4-1
CASSLTGFDSPLHF
TGCGCCAGCAGCCTGACAGGGTTTGATTCACCCCTCCACTTT
>-|TRBJ1-6|TRBD1|TRBV27
CASSLYRGRDSPLHF
TGTGCCAGCAGTTTATACAGGGGCCGTGATTCACCCCTCCACTTT
>-|TRBJ2-7|-|TRBV11-2
CASSTSREQYF
TGTGCCAGCAGCACCTCACGGGAGCAGTACTTC
>-|TRBJ2-3|TRBD1|TRBV11-2
CASSPDRVGDTQYF
TGTGCCAGCAGCCCGGACAGGGTAGGAGATACGCAGTATTTT
>once|TRBJ1-3|TRBD1|TRBV7-8
CASSLVGQLISGNTIYF
TGTGCCAGCAGCTTAGTGGGACAGCTAATCTCTGGAAACACCATATATTTT
>-|TRBJ1-5|TRBD1|TRBV2
CASQEQGTISNQPQHF
TGTGCCAGCCAAGAACAGGGGACGATAAGCAATCAGCCCCAGCATTTT
>-|TRBJ1-4|TRBD1|TRBV3-1/TRBV3-2
CASSKRGGQQNEKLFF
TGTGCCAGCAGCAAGAGAGGGGGACAGCAAAATGAAAAACTGTTTTTT
>-|TRBJ2-1|TRBD1|TRBV24-1
CAMGPDRKAYNEQFF
TGTGCCATGGGCCCGGACAGGAAGGCCTACAATGAGCAGTTCTTC
>-|TRBJ2-2|TRBD2|TRBV5-1
CASSFLAGGNTGELFF
TGCGCCAGCAGCTTCTTAGCGGGAGGTAACACCGGGGAGCTGTTTTTT
>-|TRBJ2-3|-|TRBV10-2
CASRQGGTDTQYF
TGCGCCAGCAGACAGGGAGGGACAGATACGCAGTATTTT
>-|TRBJ2-1|TRBD2|TRBV7-2
CASSTLAGPNEQFF
TGTGCCAGCAGCACACTAGCGGGGCCCAATGAGCAGTTCTTC
>-|TRBJ2-1|TRBD2|TRBV5-4
CASSLGLAGVGSNEQFF
TGTGCCAGCAGCCTCGGACTAGCGGGAGTGGGTTCCAATGAGCAGTTCTTC
>-|TRBJ1-1|-|TRBV7-2
CASSLMGSAGAYDEAFF
TGTGCCAGCAGCTTAATGGGTTCGGCAGGGGCTTATGATGAAGCTTTCTTT
>-|TRBJ2-3|TRBD1|TRBV4-3
CASSQDLTGADTQYF
TGCGCCAGCAGCCAAGATCTAACAGGGGCAGATACGCAGTATTTT
>-|TRBJ2-1|TRBD2|TRBV30
CAWIHPGGSGSSYNEQFF
TGTGCCTGGATCCACCCGGGAGGTAGCGGGAGCTCCTACAATGAGCAGTTCTTC
>-|TRBJ1-5|-|TRBV6-5
CASSRVFDQPQHF
TGTGCCAGCAGCCGGGTTTTCGATCAGCCCCAGCATTTT
>-|TRBJ2-1|TRBD2|TRBV10-2
CASKRLAGGQNEQFF
TGCGCCAGCAAAAGACTAGCGGGAGGTCAAAATGAGCAGTTCTTC
>-|TRBJ1-4|TRBD1|TRBV4-3
CASSQSPGQGFEKLFF
TGCGCCAGCAGCCAGTCTCCGGGACAGGGCTTTGAAAAACTGTTTTTT
>-|TRBJ1-5|-|TRBV6-2/TRBV6-3
CASSYSMRGGNQPQHF
TGTGCCAGCAGTTACTCGATGCGGGGGGGCAATCAGCCCCAGCATTTT
>-|TRBJ1-1|-|TRBV3-1/TRBV3-2
CASSQQGSNTEAFF
TGTGCCAGCAGCCAACAGGGAAGTAACACTGAAGCTTTCTTT